Shown below are 16 T cell receptor beta chains from a single sample sequenced in a study of CD8 T cells in ankylosing spondylitis. Via MiXCR, TCRdb re-called the 5' RACE reads, giving one row per CDR3 protein. The table records roughly 180,000 distinct CDR3 sequences, around 9.6% of them present only once. The sample consisted of blood, either unsorted or a sorted T cell fraction (not recorded which). These TCRs come from a female donor with ankylosing spondylitis or in good health (not recorded which).

In the case of this clonotype: With a much larger clone just one base away, this may be a read error. Given the absence of the conserved phenylalanine or tryptophan at the CDR3 end, a read error is likely. The rearrangement joins TRBV29-1 to TRBJ1-1; TRBD1 aligns across 8 bases. Germline trimming cut 6 bases from V and 2 bases from J; bases unmatched to any gene: 8. The length of the CDR3 is 14 residues. In germline, CDR1 is SQVTM, CDR2 ANQGSEA. CDR3 in amino acids: CSVLGGQGNTEAFL. The CDR3 DNA reads as TGCAGCGTCCTAGGAGGACAGGGTAACACTGAAGCTTTCCTT.

In its sample, this clonotype was seen a few times. The rearrangement links TRBV4-3 to TRBJ2-7, with D possibly called TRBD1 or TRBD2 (5 bases each). The CDR3 loop spans 13 amino acids. V lost 0 bases, J lost 4 bases, and 7 bases lay in between. Germline V gene sequence: CDR1 LGHNA, CDR2 YSLEER. The CDR3 nucleotides are TGCGCCAGCAGCCAAGAGTGGGGGTACGAGCAGTACTTC. This translates into CASSQEWGYEQYF.

The sample holds many counts of this clonotype. V usage is TRBV6-5 and J usage is TRBJ2-2; no firm D call. The germline V gene has CDR1 MNHEY and CDR2 SVGAGI. Trimming shortened V by 0 bases and J by 2 bases, and 1 base separated the two germline ends. CDR3 size: 13 residues. In DNA form, the CDR3 reads TGTGCCAGCAGTTACTCCAACACCGGGGAGCTGTTTTTT. It codes for CASSYSNTGELFF.

V is TRBV9 and J is TRBJ2-7; tentatively, D is TRBD1 (5 bases). Germline V gene data show CDR1 as SGDLS and CDR2 as YYNGEE. V was cut by 0 bases and J by 9 bases, with 13 bases left in between. This CDR3 has 13 residues. The CDR3: CASSVGRGGLQYF. In nucleotides, the CDR3 is TGTGCCAGCAGCGTAGGTAGGGGTGGCTTGCAGTACTTC.

This clonotype was detected many times. The chain couples TRBV29-1 to TRBJ2-1; D unresolved. Germline CDR1 reads SQVTM; CDR2 reads ANQGSEA. V lost 4 bases and J lost 9, with 10 bases in between. CDR3 size: 11 residues. CDR3 loop: CSVAPDGEQFF. In DNA form, the CDR3 reads TGCAGCGTTGCACCAGACGGTGAGCAGTTCTTC.

The CDR3 is CASSQVVRLAGVKNNEQFF. CDR3 coding DNA: TGCGCCAGCAGCCAAGTAGTTCGGCTAGCGGGAGTGAAAAACAATGAGCAGTTCTTC. This chain joins TRBV4-3 and TRBJ2-1; the match to TRBD2 covers 10 bases. The CDR3 sequence is 19 residues long. CDR1 and CDR2 from the germline V gene are LGHNA and YSLEER. With V trimmed by 1 base and J by 5 bases, 14 bases remained unmatched.

V gene TRBV4-3 combines with J gene TRBJ2-5, with 7 bases fitting TRBD2. The CDR3 totals 16 residues. CDR1 and CDR2 from the germline V gene are LGHNA and YSLEER. Trimming at V came to 4 bases and at J to 0 bases, leaving 8 bases not matched to a gene. CDR3 DNA sequence: TGCGCCAGCAGCCTTCACGGGGCGGGAGACCAAGAGACCCAGTACTTC. It is translated as CASSLHGAGDQETQYF.

This clonotype was observed a handful of times. This chain links TRBV28 with TRBJ1-5; 7 nucleotides line up with TRBD1. The CDR3 totals 15 residues. Germline V CDR1 and CDR2: MDHEN, SYDVKM. J lost 1 base, V lost 2 bases, and 2 bases had no gene match. This CDR3 is CASSLPTGSNQPQHF. CDR3 bases: TGTGCCAGCAGTTTACCGACAGGGAGCAATCAGCCCCAGCATTTT.

This clonotype was observed a few times. The rearrangement uses TRBV6-5 and TRBJ2-1; TRBD2 matches at 13 bases. V shed 2 bases and J 7 bases; nucleotides not matched to a gene: 11. The CDR3 loop spans 18 amino acids. Germline lookup yields CDR1 MNHEY and CDR2 SVGAGI. CDR3 coding DNA: TGTGCCAGCAGTTACCGGACTAGCGGGAGCCCCGGGGAAAATGAGCAGTTCTTC. Its protein product is CASSYRTSGSPGENEQFF.

At least ten counts were recorded for this clonotype. This chain joins TRBV28 and TRBJ2-5; 11 nucleotides agree with TRBD2. CDR1 is MDHEN, CDR2 SYDVKM, per germline. V was pared by 7 bases and J by 2 bases, with 12 bases of the junction left unmatched. CDR3 size: 17 residues. Here the CDR3 reads CASNLGTSGSLQETQYF. Here the CDR3 DNA reads TGTGCCAGCAACCTAGGAACTAGCGGGAGTTTACAAGAGACCCAGTACTTC.

This clonotype was seen more than once but under ten times. The chain has TRBV28 and TRBJ2-6; D remains unclear. Germline CDR1 reads MDHEN; CDR2 reads SYDVKM. Trimming removed 3 bases from V and 2 bases from J, with 8 bases in between. There are 15 residues in the CDR3. CDR3 in DNA: TGTGCCAGCAGTTTGTCTCCCCCTGGGGCCAACGTCCTGACTTTC. Translated: CASSLSPPGANVLTF.

This clonotype was observed a few times. The chain uses TRBV12-3 or TRBV12-4 and TRBJ2-1; 10 nucleotides match TRBD2. The CDR3 runs to 16 residues. The J segment lost 5 bases and the V segment lost 7 bases, leaving 11 bases of the junction unmatched. CDR3 DNA: TGTGCCAGCACCTCCCCCGGGACTAGCGCCCACAATGAGCAGTTCTTC. Translated: CASTSPGTSAHNEQFF.

This clonotype was observed a handful of times. V usage is TRBV6-6 and J usage is TRBJ1-3; the D is unclear. V lost 7 bases and J 1 base, leaving 5 bases between the germline ends. Germline CDR1 reads MNHNY; CDR2 reads SVGAGI (reference sequence). The CDR3 has 12 residues. The CDR3 region is CASTLSGNTIYF. CDR3 nucleotide sequence: TGTGCCAGCACCCTATCTGGAAACACCATATATTTT.

V usage is TRBV4-3 and J usage is TRBJ2-7, with 7 bases matching TRBD2. Germline V lookup: CDR1 LGHNA, CDR2 YSLEER. V lost 0 bases to trimming and J lost 4 bases; unmatched junction nucleotides: 9. The CDR3 is made up of 16 amino acids. The CDR3 here is CASSQDHDSGKYEQYF. The CDR3 nucleotides read TGCGCCAGCAGCCAAGATCACGACAGCGGGAAGTACGAGCAGTACTTC.

This clonotype was seen many times. The CDR3 reads CSVDGYRDSSYEQYF. The CDR3 DNA sequence: TGCAGCGTTGACGGATACCGGGACAGCTCCTACGAGCAGTACTTC. The rearrangement joins TRBV29-1 to TRBJ2-7; TRBD1 matches 7 bases. This CDR3 spans 15 amino acids. CDR1 is SQVTM, CDR2 ANQGSEA, per germline. V trimming: 3 bases; J trimming: 0 bases; junction bases outside the gene matches: 8.

V gene TRBV19 combines with J gene TRBJ1-1; D gene uncertain. The CDR3 is made up of 14 amino acids. Per the germline V gene, CDR1 is LNHDA and CDR2 is SQIVND (reference sequence). V dropped 2 bases and J dropped 5 bases, with 12 bases sitting between them. The CDR3 spells CASSISSWVTEAFF. Here the CDR3 DNA reads TGTGCCAGTAGTATAAGTTCTTGGGTTACTGAAGCTTTCTTT.